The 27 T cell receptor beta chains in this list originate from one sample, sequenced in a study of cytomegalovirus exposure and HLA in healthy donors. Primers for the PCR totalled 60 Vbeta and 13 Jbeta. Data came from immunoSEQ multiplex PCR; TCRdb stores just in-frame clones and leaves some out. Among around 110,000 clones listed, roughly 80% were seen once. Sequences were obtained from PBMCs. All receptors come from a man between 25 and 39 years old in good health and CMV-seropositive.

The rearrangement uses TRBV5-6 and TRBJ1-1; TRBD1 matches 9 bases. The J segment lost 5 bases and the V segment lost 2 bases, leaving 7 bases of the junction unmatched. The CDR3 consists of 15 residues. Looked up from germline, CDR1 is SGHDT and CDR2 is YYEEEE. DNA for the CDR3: TGTGCCAGCAGCTTATCGACAGGGGGGAGGACTGAAGCTTTCTTT. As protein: CASSLSTGGRTEAFF.

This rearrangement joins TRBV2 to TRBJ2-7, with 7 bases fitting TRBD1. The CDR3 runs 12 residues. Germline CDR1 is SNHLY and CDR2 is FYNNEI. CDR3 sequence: CASSGTVYEQYF. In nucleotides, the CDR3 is TGTGCTAGCTCCGGGACAGTTTACGAGCAGTACTTC.

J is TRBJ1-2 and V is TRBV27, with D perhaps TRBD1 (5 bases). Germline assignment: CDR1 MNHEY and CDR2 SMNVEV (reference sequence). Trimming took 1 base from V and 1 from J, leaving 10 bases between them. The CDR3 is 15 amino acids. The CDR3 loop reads CASSLFGGDNYGYTF. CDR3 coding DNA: TGTGCCAGCAGTTTATTTGGGGGGGATAACTATGGCTACACCTTC.

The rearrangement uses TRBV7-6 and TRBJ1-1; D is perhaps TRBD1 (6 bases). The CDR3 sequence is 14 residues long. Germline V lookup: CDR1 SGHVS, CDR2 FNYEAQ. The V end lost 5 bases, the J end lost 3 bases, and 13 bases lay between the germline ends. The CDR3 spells CASSPDSTDTEAFF. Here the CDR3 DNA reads TGTGCCAGCAGCCCGGACAGTACAGACACTGAAGCTTTCTTT.

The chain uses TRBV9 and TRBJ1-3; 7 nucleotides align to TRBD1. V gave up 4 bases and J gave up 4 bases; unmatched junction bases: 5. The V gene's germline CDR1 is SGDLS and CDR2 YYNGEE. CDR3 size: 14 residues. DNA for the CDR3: TGTGCCAGCAGCCGACAGGGATCGGGAAACACCATATATTTT. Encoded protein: CASSRQGSGNTIYF.

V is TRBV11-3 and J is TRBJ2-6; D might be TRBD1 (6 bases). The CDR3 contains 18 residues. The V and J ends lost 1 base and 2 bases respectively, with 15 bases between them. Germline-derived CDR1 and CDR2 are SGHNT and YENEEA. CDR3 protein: CASSLGDRLGTGANVLTF. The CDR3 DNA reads TGTGCCAGCAGCTTAGGTGACAGGTTGGGGACTGGGGCCAACGTCCTGACTTTC.

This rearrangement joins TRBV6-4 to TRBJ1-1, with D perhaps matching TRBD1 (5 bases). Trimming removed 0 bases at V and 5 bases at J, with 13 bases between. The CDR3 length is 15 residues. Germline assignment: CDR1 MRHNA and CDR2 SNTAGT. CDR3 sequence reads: CASSDSNTPGTEAFF. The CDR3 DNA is TGTGCCAGCAGTGACTCGAACACCCCAGGGACTGAAGCTTTCTTT.

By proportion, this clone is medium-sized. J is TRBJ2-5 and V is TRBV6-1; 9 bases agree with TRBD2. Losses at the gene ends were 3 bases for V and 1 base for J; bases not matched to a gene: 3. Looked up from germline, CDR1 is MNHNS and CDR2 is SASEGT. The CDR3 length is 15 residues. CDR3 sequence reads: CASSDFSGSQETQYF. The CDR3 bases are TGTGCCAGCAGTGATTTTAGCGGGAGCCAAGAGACCCAGTACTTC.

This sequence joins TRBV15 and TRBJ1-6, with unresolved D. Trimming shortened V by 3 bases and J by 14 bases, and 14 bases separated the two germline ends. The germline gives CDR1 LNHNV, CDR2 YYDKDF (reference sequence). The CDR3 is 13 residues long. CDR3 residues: CATSSEPFGALHF. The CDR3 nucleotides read TGTGCCACCAGCAGTGAGCCGTTCGGGGCCCTCCACTTT.

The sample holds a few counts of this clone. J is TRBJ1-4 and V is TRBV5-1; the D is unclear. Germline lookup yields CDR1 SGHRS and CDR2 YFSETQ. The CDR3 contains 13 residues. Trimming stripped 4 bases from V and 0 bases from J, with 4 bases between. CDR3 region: CASSLATNEKLFF. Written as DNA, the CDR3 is TGCGCCAGCAGCCTCGCAACTAATGAAAAACTGTTTTTT.

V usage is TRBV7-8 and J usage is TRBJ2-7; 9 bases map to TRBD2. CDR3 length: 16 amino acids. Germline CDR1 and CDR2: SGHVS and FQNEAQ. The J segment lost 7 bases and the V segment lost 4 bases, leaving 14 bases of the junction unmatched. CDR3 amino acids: CASSWVMGGGAGEQYF. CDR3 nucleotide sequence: TGTGCCAGCAGCTGGGTGATGGGCGGGGGGGCGGGGGAGCAGTACTTC.

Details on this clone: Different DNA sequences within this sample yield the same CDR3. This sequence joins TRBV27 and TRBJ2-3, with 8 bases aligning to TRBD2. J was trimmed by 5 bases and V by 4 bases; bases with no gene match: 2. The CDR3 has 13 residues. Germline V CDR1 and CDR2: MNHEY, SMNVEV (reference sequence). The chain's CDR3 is CASSSTSEDTQYF. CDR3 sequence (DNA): TGTGCCAGCAGTTCGACTAGCGAAGATACGCAGTATTTT.

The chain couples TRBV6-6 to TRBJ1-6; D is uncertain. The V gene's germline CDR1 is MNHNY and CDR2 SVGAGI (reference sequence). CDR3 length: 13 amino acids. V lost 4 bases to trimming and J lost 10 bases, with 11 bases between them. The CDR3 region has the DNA TGTGCCAGCAGTTTTGGGGAGAGGTCACCCCTCCACTTT. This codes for CASSFGERSPLHF.

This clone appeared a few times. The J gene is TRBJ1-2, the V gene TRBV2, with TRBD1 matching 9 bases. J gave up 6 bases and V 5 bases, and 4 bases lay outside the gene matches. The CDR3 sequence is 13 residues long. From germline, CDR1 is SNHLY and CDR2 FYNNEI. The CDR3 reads CASSYRGRNGYTF. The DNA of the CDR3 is TGTGCCAGCAGTTACAGGGGGCGTAATGGCTACACCTTC.

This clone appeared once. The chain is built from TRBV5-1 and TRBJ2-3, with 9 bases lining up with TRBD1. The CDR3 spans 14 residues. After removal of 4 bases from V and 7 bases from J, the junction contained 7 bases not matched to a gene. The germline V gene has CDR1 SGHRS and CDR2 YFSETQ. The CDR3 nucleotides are TGCGCCAGCAGCGTGGCACAGGGGGCAAATACGCAGTATTTT. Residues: CASSVAQGANTQYF.

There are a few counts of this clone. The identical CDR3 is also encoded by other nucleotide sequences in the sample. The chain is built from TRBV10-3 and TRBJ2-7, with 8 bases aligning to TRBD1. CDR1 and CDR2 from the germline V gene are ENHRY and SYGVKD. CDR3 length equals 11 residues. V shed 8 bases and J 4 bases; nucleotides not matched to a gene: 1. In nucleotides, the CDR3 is TGTGCCATCGGGACAGGTTACGAGCAGTACGTC. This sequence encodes CAIGTGYEQYV.

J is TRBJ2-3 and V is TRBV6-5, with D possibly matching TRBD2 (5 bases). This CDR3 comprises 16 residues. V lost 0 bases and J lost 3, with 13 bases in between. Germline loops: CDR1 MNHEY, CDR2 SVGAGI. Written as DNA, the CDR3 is TGTGCCAGCAGTTACTCAGGAGGCCGGGCGACAGATACGCAGTATTTT. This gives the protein CASSYSGGRATDTQYF.

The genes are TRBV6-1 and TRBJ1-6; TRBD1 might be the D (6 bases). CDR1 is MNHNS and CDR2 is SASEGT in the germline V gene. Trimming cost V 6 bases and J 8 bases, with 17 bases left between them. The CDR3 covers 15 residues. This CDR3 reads CASSPAQGRDSPLHF. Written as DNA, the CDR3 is TGTGCCAGCAGCCCCGCCCAGGGGAGAGATTCACCCCTCCACTTT.

The CDR3 DNA sequence: TGTGCCAGCAGCTCAACTTATACAGGGGGCGATGGTGAAGCTTTCTTT. It encodes CASSSTYTGGDGEAFF. The V gene is TRBV7-9, the J gene TRBJ1-1; TRBD1 matches at 9 bases. Trimming removed 4 bases from V and 7 bases from J; junction bases left unmatched: 13. The germline V gene has CDR1 SEHNR and CDR2 FQNEAQ (reference sequence). The CDR3 is made up of 16 amino acids.

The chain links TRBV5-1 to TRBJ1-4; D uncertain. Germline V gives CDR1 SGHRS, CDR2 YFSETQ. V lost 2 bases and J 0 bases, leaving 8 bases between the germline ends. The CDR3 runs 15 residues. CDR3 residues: CASSFTGTTNEKLFF. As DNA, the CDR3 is TGCGCCAGCAGCTTTACGGGAACAACTAATGAAAAACTGTTTTTT.

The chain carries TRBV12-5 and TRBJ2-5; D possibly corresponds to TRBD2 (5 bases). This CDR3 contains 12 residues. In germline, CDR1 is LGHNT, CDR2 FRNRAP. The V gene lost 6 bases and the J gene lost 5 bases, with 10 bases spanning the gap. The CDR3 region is CASGSSGETQYF. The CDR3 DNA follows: TGTGCTAGTGGGAGCTCGGGGGAGACCCAGTACTTC.

The CDR3, as DNA: TGTGCCAGCAGTCTCCCCAGGGGGTCTAATGAAAAACTGTTTTTT. This encodes CASSLPRGSNEKLFF. The chain employs TRBV6-6 and TRBJ1-4; 7 nucleotides match TRBD1. CDR1 is MNHNY, CDR2 SVGAGI, per germline (reference sequence). Trimming removed 5 bases from V and 3 bases from J; junction bases left unmatched: 6. CDR3 size: 15 residues.

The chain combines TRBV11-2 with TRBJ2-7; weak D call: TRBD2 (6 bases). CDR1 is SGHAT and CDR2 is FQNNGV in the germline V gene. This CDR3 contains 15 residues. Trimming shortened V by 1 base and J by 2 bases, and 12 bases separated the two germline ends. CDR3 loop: CASSLVGGIAYEQYF. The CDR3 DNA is TGTGCCAGCAGCTTAGTCGGGGGAATTGCCTACGAGCAGTACTTC.

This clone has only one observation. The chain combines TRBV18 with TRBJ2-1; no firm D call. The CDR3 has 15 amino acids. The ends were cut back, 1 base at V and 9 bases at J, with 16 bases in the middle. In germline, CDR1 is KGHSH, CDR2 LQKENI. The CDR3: CASSPRGVYLGEQFF. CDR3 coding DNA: TGTGCCAGCTCACCACGAGGTGTGTACCTGGGTGAGCAGTTCTTC.

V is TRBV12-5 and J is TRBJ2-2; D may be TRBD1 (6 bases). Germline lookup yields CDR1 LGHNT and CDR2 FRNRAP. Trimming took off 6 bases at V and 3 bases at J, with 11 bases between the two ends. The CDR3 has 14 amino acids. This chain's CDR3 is CASGVGAYTGELFF. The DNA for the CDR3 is TGTGCTAGTGGGGTGGGGGCCTACACCGGGGAGCTGTTTTTT.

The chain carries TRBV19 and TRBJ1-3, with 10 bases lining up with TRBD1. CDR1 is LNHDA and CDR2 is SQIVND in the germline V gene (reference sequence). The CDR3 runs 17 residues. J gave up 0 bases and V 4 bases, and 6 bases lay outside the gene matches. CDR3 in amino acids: CASSKGTGVYSGNTIYF. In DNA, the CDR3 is TGTGCCAGTAGTAAAGGGACAGGGGTTTACTCTGGAAACACCATATATTTT. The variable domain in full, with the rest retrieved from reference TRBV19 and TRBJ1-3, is DGGITQSPKYLFRKEGQNVTLSCEQNLNHDAMYWYRQDPGQGLRLIYYSQIVNDFQKGDIAEGYSVSREKKESFPLTVTSAQKNPTAFYLCASSKGTGVYSGNTIYFGEGSWLTVV.

CDR3 sequence: CASSPTPLQGDGTEAFF. CDR3 DNA sequence: TGTGCCAGCAGCCCCACCCCCCTTCAGGGGGACGGCACTGAAGCTTTCTTT. The chain couples TRBV7-8 to TRBJ1-1; 7 bases fit TRBD1. Trimming cost V 5 bases and J 4 bases; bases outside gene matches: 16. Per germline, CDR1 SGHVS and CDR2 FQNEAQ. This CDR3 spans 17 amino acids.